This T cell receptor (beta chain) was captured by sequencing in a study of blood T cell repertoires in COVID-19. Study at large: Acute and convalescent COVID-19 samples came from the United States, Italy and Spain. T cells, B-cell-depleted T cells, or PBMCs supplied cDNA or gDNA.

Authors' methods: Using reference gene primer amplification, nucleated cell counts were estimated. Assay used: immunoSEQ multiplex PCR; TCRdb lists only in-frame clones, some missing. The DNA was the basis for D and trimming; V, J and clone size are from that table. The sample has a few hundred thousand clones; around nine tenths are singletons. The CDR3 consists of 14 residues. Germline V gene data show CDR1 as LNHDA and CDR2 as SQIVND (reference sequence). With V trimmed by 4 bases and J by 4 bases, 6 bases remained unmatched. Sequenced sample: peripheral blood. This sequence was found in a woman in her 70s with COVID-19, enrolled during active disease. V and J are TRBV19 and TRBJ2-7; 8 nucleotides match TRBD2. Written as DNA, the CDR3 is TGTGCCAGTAGTAGGCCGGGACTAGAATACGAGCAGTACTTC. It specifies CASSRPGLEYEQYF.